Sequencing of this TCR beta chain was carried out in a study of cytomegalovirus exposure and HLA in healthy donors. Using immunoSEQ multiplex PCR, the repertoire was profiled, and TCRdb retains in-frame clones only, with some absent. The sample holds about 140,000 clones; just under 85% are singletons and the top ten take roughly 27%. The CDR3 runs 15 residues. Germline V gene sequence: CDR1 ENHRY, CDR2 SYGVKD. V was pared by 7 bases and J by 4 bases, with 19 bases between. Input material: PBMCs. The chain carries TRBV10-3 and TRBJ1-2, with a possible D match to TRBD1 (5 bases). The source is a man aged 25 to 40 in good health and CMV-seropositive. Here the CDR3 DNA reads TGTGCCATCAAGCCGACAGATCTACGGCCCTATGGCTACACCTTC. Its translation is CAIKPTDLRPYGYTF.